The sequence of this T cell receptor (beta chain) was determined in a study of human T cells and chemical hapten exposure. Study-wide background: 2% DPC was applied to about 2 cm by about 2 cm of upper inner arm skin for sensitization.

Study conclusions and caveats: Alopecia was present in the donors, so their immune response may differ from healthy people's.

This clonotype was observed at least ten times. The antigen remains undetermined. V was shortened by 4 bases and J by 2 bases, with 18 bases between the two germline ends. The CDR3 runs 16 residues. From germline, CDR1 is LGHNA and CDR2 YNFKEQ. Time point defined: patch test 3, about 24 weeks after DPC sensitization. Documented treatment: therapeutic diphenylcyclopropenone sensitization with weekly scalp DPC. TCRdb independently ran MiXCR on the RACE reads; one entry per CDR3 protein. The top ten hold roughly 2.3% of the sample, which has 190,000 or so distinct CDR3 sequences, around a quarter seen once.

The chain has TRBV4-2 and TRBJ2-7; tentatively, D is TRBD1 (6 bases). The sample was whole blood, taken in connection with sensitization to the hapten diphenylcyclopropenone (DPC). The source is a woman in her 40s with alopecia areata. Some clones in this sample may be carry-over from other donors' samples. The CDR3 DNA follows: TGTGCCAGCAGCCCTAACCCAACAGGGTATCCCTACGAGCAGTACTTC. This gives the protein CASSPNPTGYPYEQYF.